Detailed here is one T cell receptor beta chain. The antigen is unknown. The data were produced by immunoSEQ multiplex PCR, yet TCRdb's version contains in-frame clones alone and is incomplete. This sample has approximately 120,000 clones, with 84% found just once. The entry originates in a study of identifying expanded T cells in peripheral blood. With 3 bases removed from V and 8 bases from J, the gap between germline ends came to 5 bases. Germline V gene data show CDR1 as MNHEY and CDR2 as SVGAGI. This CDR3 spans 11 amino acids. Overall study results and limits: Clone count variance between approximately 2-week samples rose with total template count. Technical replicates showed around 1.3 changed clones; two weeks around 15; four weeks 19.

The sequenced sample consisted of blood. This TCR was sampled from a person aged 18 to 70 in good health. The chain couples TRBV6-5 to TRBJ2-4; D is unresolved. The CDR3 protein is CASSYFDIQYF. In DNA, the CDR3 is TGTGCCAGCAGTTATTTCGACATTCAGTACTTC.